This record covers a single T cell receptor beta chain. The PCR was carried out with 60 Vbeta primers and 13 Jbeta primers. Only in-frame clones appear in the TCRdb table, and some are missing; sequencing was by immunoSEQ multiplex PCR. This sample has approximately 150,000 clones, with about two thirds found just once. This entry belongs to a study of cytomegalovirus exposure and HLA in healthy donors. This receptor was identified in a woman younger than 35 in good health and CMV-seronegative. The sequenced sample consisted of PBMCs.

CDR3 sequence reads: CASSPRTFYIQYF. The DNA of the CDR3 is TGTGCCAGCTCACCCCGAACTTTTTACATTCAGTACTTC. The chain has TRBV18 and TRBJ2-4; D remains unclear. Germline CDR1 and CDR2: KGHSH and LQKENI. V shed 3 bases and J shed 8 bases, with 11 bases lying between them. The CDR3 contains 13 residues.